The subject of this entry is one T cell receptor (beta chain). Antigen unknown. The record originates from a study of CD8+ T cells in alopecia areata. Study details: The SALT score measured affected scalp surface percentage in treated patients.

The study's findings and limits: When scalp samples are sequenced, resident alphabeta T cells of normal skin are also captured.

Extraction and reverse transcription of RNA yielded cDNA as the sequencing template. Profiling relied on immunoSEQ multiplex PCR, and the TCRdb table lists in-frame clones only, not all of them. The sample has about 210,000 clones; approximately 45% are singletons. Treatment meaning: oral pan-JAK inhibitor, 5-10 mg twice daily. Specimen: CD4+ T cells sorted from blood, collected at approximately week 36, from a patient treated with tofacitinib. The clonotype originates from a human donor with alopecia areata.

The CDR3 nucleotides are TGTGCCAGCAGCCTCCCAAGACAGCCAAAGTTCTTC. Encoded protein: CASSLPRQPKFF. The chain combines TRBV7-2 with TRBJ2-1; possibly TRBD1 for D (5 bases). Germline-derived CDR1 and CDR2 are SGHTA and FQGNSA. The V and J ends lost 5 bases and 14 bases respectively, with 16 bases between them. The CDR3 covers 12 residues. The full variable domain, in which reference TRBV7-2 and TRBJ2-1 provide the parts outside the CDR3, is GAGVSQSPSNKVTEKGKDVELRCDPISGHTALYWYRQSLGQGLEFLIYFQGNSAPDKSGLPSDRFSAERTGGSVSTLTIQRTQQEDSAVYLCASSLPRQPKFFGPGTRLTVL.